In its sample, the clone carrying this TCR beta chain was seen once. Vbeta (60) and Jbeta (13) primers were used in the PCR. Assay used: immunoSEQ multiplex PCR; TCRdb lists only in-frame clones, some missing. Of some 150,000 clones in the sample, approximately 74% were seen once. The data derive from a study of cytomegalovirus exposure and HLA in healthy donors. The CDR3 extends over 15 amino acids. V lost 5 bases, J lost 3 bases, and 5 bases stayed unmatched. Germline V CDR1 and CDR2: MNHNS, SASEGT. The sequence was collected from a man aged 18 to 29 in good health and CMV-seronegative. This chain links TRBV6-1 with TRBJ2-2; 8 nucleotides match TRBD1. The sequenced material came from PBMCs. CDR3 sequence reads: CASSRQGRYTGELFF. The CDR3 coding sequence is TGTGCCAGCAGTCGACAGGGGAGGTACACCGGGGAGCTGTTTTTT.